The present T cell receptor beta chain was sequenced within a study of OX40 agonist ivuxolimab in advanced cancers. Study overall: Males comprised approximately 84% of the group, whose mean age was about 62 years (range roughly 23 to 90).

TCRdb's copy holds only in-frame clones and misses some; the assay was immunoSEQ multiplex PCR. The sample has some 31,000 clones; about 90% are singletons. The CDR3 consists of 14 residues. The germline CDR1 and CDR2 sequences are MNHNS and SASEGT. Blood sampling was done at baseline, cycle 4 day 1, and cycle 7 day 1. The sequencing here drew on CD4+ or CD8+ T cells sorted from blood, taken in a trial of the OX40 agonist ivuxolimab. The sequence was obtained from an adult with an advanced solid tumor such as melanoma, head and neck, liver or kidney cancer. The genes are TRBV6-1 and TRBJ2-5; D is tentatively TRBD1 or TRBD2 (6 bases each). The CDR3 nucleotides are TGTGTTTTAACAGGCCGAGGGGGGCTGGAGACCCAGTACTTC. This gives the protein CVLTGRGGLETQYF.